What follows are 11 T cell receptor beta chains derived from one specimen sequenced in a study of cytomegalovirus exposure and HLA in healthy donors. PCR was performed using 60 Vbeta and 13 Jbeta primers. Measured with immunoSEQ multiplex PCR; TCRdb has only the in-frame clones, and not every one. In the table there are around 140,000 clones, roughly 8.8% of which are singletons. Sequenced sample: PBMCs. Source of these receptors: a woman in her 40s in good health and CMV-seropositive.

The chain joins TRBV11-2 to TRBJ1-4; the match to TRBD1 covers 7 bases. Germline V lookup: CDR1 SGHAT, CDR2 FQNNGV. J was trimmed by 5 bases and V by 3 bases; bases with no gene match: 6. The CDR3 contains 15 residues. CDR3 region: CASSFEVQGNEKLFF. The CDR3 DNA reads as TGTGCCAGCAGCTTTGAAGTACAGGGGAATGAAAAACTGTTTTTT.

About this clone: Other DNA sequences in the same sample also yield this CDR3. The rearrangement joins TRBV19 to TRBJ1-3; maybe TRBD1 (6 bases). Between the trimmed V and J ends, which lost 7 bases and 0 bases, there was a span of 10 bases. The CDR3 has 14 amino acids. Germline V CDR1 and CDR2: LNHDA, SQIVND (reference sequence). CDR3 DNA: TGTGCCAGTACCAGAGGGGGCTCTGGAAACACCATATATTTT. It encodes CASTRGGSGNTIYF. Full variable domain (outside the CDR3, taken from reference TRBV19 and TRBJ1-3): DGGITQSPKYLFRKEGQNVTLSCEQNLNHDAMYWYRQDPGQGLRLIYYSQIVNDFQKGDIAEGYSVSREKKESFPLTVTSAQKNPTAFYLCASTRGGSGNTIYFGEGSWLTVV.

The chain uses TRBV7-8 and TRBJ2-1; 11 bases map to TRBD2. V shed 4 bases and J 0 bases; nucleotides not matched to a gene: 8. The CDR3 is made up of 18 amino acids. Per germline, CDR1 SGHVS and CDR2 FQNEAQ. CDR3 in DNA: TGTGCCAGCAGCTCCCGAGCTAGCGGGGGGAGCTCCTACAATGAGCAGTTCTTC. It codes for CASSSRASGGSSYNEQFF.

The chain recombines TRBV5-1 with TRBJ2-3; 7 bases align to TRBD2. V shed 2 bases, J shed 5 bases, and the junction held 8 bases outside the gene matches. CDR3 length: 15 amino acids. CDR1 and CDR2 (germline): SGHRS, YFSETQ. The CDR3 DNA reads TGCGCCAGCAGCTTATGGGCCAGGGAGGGAGATACGCAGTATTTT. This gives the protein CASSLWAREGDTQYF. Full variable domain (missing parts from reference TRBV5-1 and TRBJ2-3): KAGVTQTPRYLIKTRGQQVTLSCSPISGHRSVSWYQQTPGQGLQFLFEYFSETQRNKGNFPGRFSGRQFSNSRSEMNVSTLELGDSALYLCASSLWAREGDTQYFGPGTRLTVL.

J is TRBJ2-3 and V is TRBV29-1, with 9 bases that match TRBD1. J lost 6 bases, V lost 3 bases, and 10 bases had no gene match. The CDR3 extends over 15 amino acids. The germline CDR1 and CDR2 sequences are SQVTM and ANQGSEA. CDR3 nucleotides: TGCAGCGTTGAGGGACAGGGTGGTTCTCTTGATACGCAGTATTTT. This codes for CSVEGQGGSLDTQYF.

This clone was counted between two and nine times. In nucleotides, the CDR3 is TGTGCCAGTGGGGGACAGAACACTGAAGCTTTCTTT. Its translation: CASGGQNTEAFF. The chain employs TRBV19 and TRBJ1-1; the D gene is possibly TRBD1 (6 bases). The CDR3 consists of 12 residues. V dropped 8 bases and J dropped 1 base, with 8 bases sitting between them. Germline-derived CDR1 and CDR2 are LNHDA and SQIVND (reference sequence). Based on the CDR3 plus reference TRBV19 and TRBJ1-1, the full variable domain is DGGITQSPKYLFRKEGQNVTLSCEQNLNHDAMYWYRQDPGQGLRLIYYSQIVNDFQKGDIAEGYSVSREKKESFPLTVTSAQKNPTAFYLCASGGQNTEAFFGQGTRLTVV.

This clone was observed a few times. J is TRBJ2-6 and V is TRBV5-6, with 7 bases identical to TRBD2. Germline V gives CDR1 SGHDT, CDR2 YYEEEE. This CDR3 is 15 amino acids long. V lost 4 bases, J lost 6 bases, and 7 bases stayed unmatched. The CDR3 loop reads CASSRSGGVANVLTF. The CDR3 DNA reads as TGTGCCAGCAGCAGGTCGGGGGGTGTGGCCAACGTCCTGACTTTC.

This clone was recorded a few times. The rearrangement joins TRBV2 to TRBJ2-3; D call uncertain. CDR3 size: 13 residues. Germline CDR1 and CDR2: SNHLY and FYNNEI. V was cut by 7 bases and J by 6 bases, with 14 bases left in between. The CDR3 region is CASTYASTDTQYF. The CDR3 DNA reads as TGTGCCAGCACTTACGCCAGTACCGATACGCAGTATTTT.

The chain joins TRBV9 to TRBJ1-1; TRBD1 might be the D (5 bases). The length of the CDR3 is 15 residues. The germline CDR1 and CDR2 sequences are SGDLS and YYNGEE. The V end lost 3 bases, the J end lost 1 base, and 13 bases lay between the germline ends. CDR3 protein: CASSGVMGGNTEAFF. CDR3 nucleotide sequence: TGTGCCAGCAGCGGGGTGATGGGGGGGAACACTGAAGCTTTCTTT.

This rearrangement joins TRBV7-6 to TRBJ2-3, with 7 bases lining up with TRBD2. Germline CDR1 and CDR2: SGHVS and FNYEAQ. The CDR3 length is 14 residues. The V gene end was trimmed by 6 bases and the J gene end by 2 bases; junction bases not matched to a gene: 5. CDR3 sequence: CASRVSGATDTQYF. CDR3 sequence (DNA): TGTGCCAGCAGGGTCAGCGGGGCCACAGATACGCAGTATTTT.

The chain couples TRBV5-4 to TRBJ2-1; 8 bases map to TRBD1. Germline CDR1 is SGHNT and CDR2 is YYREEE (reference sequence). J gave up 5 bases and V 4 bases, and 5 bases lay outside the gene matches. The CDR3 is 14 amino acids. The CDR3 DNA reads TGTGCCAGCAGCGAAATGGACAGGGACAATGAGCAGTTCTTC. Translation gives CASSEMDRDNEQFF.